These 12 T cell receptor beta chains came from one sample sequenced in a study of CD4 T cells in relation to SARS-CoV-2 and coronaviruses. Before the COVID-19 pandemic, during about 2011-2019, CD4+ T cells were taken from unexposed donors. CD4+ T cells were isolated from the cells after about 11 days of culture. Profiling relied on immunoSEQ multiplex PCR, and the TCRdb table lists in-frame clones only, not all of them. The repertoire holds roughly 18,000 clones, with roughly 80% as singletons. Antigens of these TCRs are unknown. The source material was CD4+ T cells from PBMCs, cultured in vitro. The receptors were sampled from a human donor in good health.

The J gene is TRBJ2-7, the V gene TRBV6-5, with TRBD1 matching 8 bases. Trimming at V came to 5 bases and at J to 7 bases, leaving 7 bases not matched to a gene. The germline V gene has CDR1 MNHEY and CDR2 SVGAGI. CDR3 length: 13 residues. This CDR3 reads CASSPTGAGEQYF. CDR3 bases: TGTGCCAGCAGTCCGACAGGGGCGGGGGAGCAGTACTTC.

This clone was counted once. The genes are TRBV5-1 and TRBJ2-2, with 11 bases identical to TRBD2. This CDR3 contains 17 residues. The V gene end was trimmed by 4 bases and the J gene end by 7 bases; junction bases not matched to a gene: 12. The germline V gene encodes CDR1 SGHRS and CDR2 YFSETQ. The CDR3 loop is CASSKGLAGGVNGELFF. CDR3 bases: TGCGCCAGCAGCAAAGGGCTAGCGGGAGGTGTAAACGGGGAGCTGTTTTTT.

The chain couples TRBV11-2 to TRBJ2-5; unclear D gene. Looked up from germline, CDR1 is SGHAT and CDR2 is FQNNGV. The CDR3 is 12 amino acids. V lost 1 base, J lost 4 bases, and 4 bases lay in between. The CDR3 nucleotides read TGTGCCAGCAGCTTAGTGGGAGAGACCCAGTACTTC. Its translation is CASSLVGETQYF.

This clone has a single count. The V and J genes are TRBV6-2 or TRBV6-3 and TRBJ1-2; D perhaps matches TRBD1 (6 bases). Trimming took 2 bases from V and 4 from J, leaving 20 bases between them. Germline V gene sequence: CDR1 MNHEY, CDR2 SVGEGT. The CDR3 is made up of 17 amino acids. The CDR3 DNA is TGTGCCAGCAGTTACGACGGAGGGCAGGGGCTGGCCTATGGCTACACCTTC. It encodes CASSYDGGQGLAYGYTF.

The rearrangement uses TRBV6-5 and TRBJ2-7; D gene ambiguous. V lost 5 bases to trimming and J lost 2 bases, with 10 bases between them. Looked up from germline, CDR1 is MNHEY and CDR2 is SVGAGI. This CDR3 comprises 13 residues. The CDR3 DNA sequence: TGTGCCAGCAGTCCTCCAGGAGCCTACGAGCAGTACTTC. Residues: CASSPPGAYEQYF.

This clone has a handful of counts. The V gene is TRBV4-2, the J gene TRBJ1-6, with D perhaps matching TRBD1 (6 bases). Germline lookup yields CDR1 LGHNA and CDR2 YNFKEQ. This CDR3 is 11 amino acids long. V was pared by 7 bases and J by 8 bases, with 6 bases between. The CDR3 loop reads CASKGDSPLHF. The CDR3 DNA sequence: TGTGCCAGCAAGGGGGATTCACCCCTCCACTTT.

The J gene is TRBJ1-1, the V gene TRBV7-9; no firm D call. CDR1 is SEHNR, CDR2 FQNEAQ, per germline (reference sequence). V lost 4 bases to trimming and J lost 0 bases, with 9 bases between them. CDR3 length equals 14 residues. CDR3 coding DNA: TGTGCCAGCAGCTCTGGGAGTTTGAACACTGAAGCTTTCTTT. It codes for CASSSGSLNTEAFF.

V is TRBV7-9 and J is TRBJ1-2; the D gene is possibly TRBD1 (6 bases). Between the trimmed V and J ends, which lost 5 bases and 2 bases, there was a span of 9 bases. This CDR3 has 13 amino acids. The germline CDR1 and CDR2 sequences are SEHNR and FQNEAQ (reference sequence). As DNA, the CDR3 is TGTGCCAGCAGCGGGGGGGGCAACTATGGCTACACCTTC. Protein sequence: CASSGGGNYGYTF.

The chain combines TRBV19 with TRBJ2-1, with 8 bases fitting TRBD2. V lost 2 bases, J lost 9 bases, and 21 bases stayed unmatched. Looked up from germline, CDR1 is LNHDA and CDR2 is SQIVND (reference sequence). The length of the CDR3 is 19 residues. The CDR3 spells CASSISGGARSGRSGEQFF. The DNA for the CDR3 is TGTGCCAGTAGTATATCCGGGGGGGCTAGGAGCGGGAGATCAGGTGAGCAGTTCTTC.

The chain has TRBV11-1 and TRBJ2-5; 7 bases match TRBD1. Trimming cost V 2 bases and J 2 bases; bases outside gene matches: 5. The CDR3 is made up of 15 amino acids. Per germline, CDR1 SGHAT and CDR2 FQDESV (reference sequence). CDR3 sequence reads: CASSLKGGPQETQYF. Here the CDR3 DNA reads TGTGCCAGCAGCTTAAAAGGGGGCCCTCAAGAGACCCAGTACTTC.

This chain connects TRBV7-2 to TRBJ1-2, with TRBD1 matching over 8 bases. Germline values: CDR1 SGHTA, CDR2 FQGNSA. The CDR3 is made up of 14 amino acids. Germline trimming cut 5 bases from V and 7 bases from J; bases unmatched to any gene: 9. Written as DNA, the CDR3 is TGTGCCAGCAGCCCTGCGACAGGGGAAGGTGGCTACACCTTC. Translating gives CASSPATGEGGYTF. Full variable domain (outside the CDR3, taken from reference TRBV7-2 and TRBJ1-2): GAGVSQSPSNKVTEKGKDVELRCDPISGHTALYWYRQSLGQGLEFLIYFQGNSAPDKSGLPSDRFSAERTGGSVSTLTIQRTQQEDSAVYLCASSPATGEGGYTFGSGTRLTVV.

The chain links TRBV28 to TRBJ2-7; 7 bases fit TRBD1. The ends lost 7 bases at V and 11 bases at J; junction bases unmatched: 23. Germline values: CDR1 MDHEN, CDR2 SYDVKM. The CDR3 length is 16 residues. DNA for the CDR3: TGTGCCAGCAAACAGCCAGGGGGTTGGGGAGCCCCCGGGGAGTACTTC. Translating gives CASKQPGGWGAPGEYF.